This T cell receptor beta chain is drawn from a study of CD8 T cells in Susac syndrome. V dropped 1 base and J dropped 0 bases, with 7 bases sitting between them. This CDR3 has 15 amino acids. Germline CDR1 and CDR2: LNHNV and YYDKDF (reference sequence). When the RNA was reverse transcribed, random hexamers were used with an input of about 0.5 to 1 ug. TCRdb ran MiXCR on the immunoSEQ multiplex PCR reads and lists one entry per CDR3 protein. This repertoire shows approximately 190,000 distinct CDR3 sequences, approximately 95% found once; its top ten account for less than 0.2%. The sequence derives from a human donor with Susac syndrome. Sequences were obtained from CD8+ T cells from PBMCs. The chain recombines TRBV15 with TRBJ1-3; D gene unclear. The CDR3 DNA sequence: TGTGCCACCAGCAGAGTCGGTAACTCTGGAAACACCATATATTTT. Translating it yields CATSRVGNSGNTIYF.